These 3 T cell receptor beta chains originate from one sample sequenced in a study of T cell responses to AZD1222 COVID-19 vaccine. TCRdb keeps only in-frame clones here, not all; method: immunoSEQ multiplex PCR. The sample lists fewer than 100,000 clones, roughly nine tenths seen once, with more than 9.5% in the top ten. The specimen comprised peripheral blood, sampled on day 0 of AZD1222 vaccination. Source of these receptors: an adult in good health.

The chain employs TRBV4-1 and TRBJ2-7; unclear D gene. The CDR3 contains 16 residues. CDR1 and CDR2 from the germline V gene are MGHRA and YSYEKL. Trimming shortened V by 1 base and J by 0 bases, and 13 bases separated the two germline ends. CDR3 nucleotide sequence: TGCGCCAGCAGCCAAGTTCCCCCAGTCAGCTCCTACGAGCAGTACTTC. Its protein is CASSQVPPVSSYEQYF.

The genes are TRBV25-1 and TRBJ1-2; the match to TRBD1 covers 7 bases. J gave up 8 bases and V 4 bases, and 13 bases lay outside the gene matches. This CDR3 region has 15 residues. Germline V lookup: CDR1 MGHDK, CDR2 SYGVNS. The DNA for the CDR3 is TGTGCCAGCAGTGGGGGACAGTCGCCCAACATCGGCTACACCTTC. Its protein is CASSGGQSPNIGYTF.

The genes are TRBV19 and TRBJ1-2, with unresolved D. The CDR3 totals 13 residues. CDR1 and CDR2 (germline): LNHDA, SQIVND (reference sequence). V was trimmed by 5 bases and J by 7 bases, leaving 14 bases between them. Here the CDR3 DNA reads TGTGCCAGTAGTCACGGGGAAGGCGGTGGCTACACCTTC. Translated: CASSHGEGGGYTF. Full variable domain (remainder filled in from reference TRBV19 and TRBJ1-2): DGGITQSPKYLFRKEGQNVTLSCEQNLNHDAMYWYRQDPGQGLRLIYYSQIVNDFQKGDIAEGYSVSREKKESFPLTVTSAQKNPTAFYLCASSHGEGGGYTFGSGTRLTVV.